These T cell receptor beta chains were read from a single sample in a study of metastatic and nonmetastatic thyroid tumors. TCRdb reprocessed the PCR reads using MiXCR. The sample yields roughly 16,000 clones, 30% to 35% seen once. Sequenced: tumor tissue. The receptor set was obtained from a female donor with papillary thyroid cancer or a benign thyroid nodule (not recorded which). Some clones in this sample may be carry-over from other donors' samples. Both conserved end residues are part of each CDR3. D genes are given only for firm matches. Clone size is stated in some rows and not others, as once, few, many or a class when expanded.

d_gene	abundance	v_gene	j_gene	CDR3nt	CDR3aa
NA	many	TRBV5-1	TRBJ2-3	TGCGCCAGCAGCTTGGCCCGATATAGCGATGATACCACAGATACGCAGTATTTT	CASSLARYSDDTTDTQYF
TRBD1	medium-sized	TRBV28	TRBJ2-2	TGTGCCAGCAGTTCCCGGGACAGGAACACCGGGGAGCTGTTTTTT	CASSSRDRNTGELFF
NA	NA	TRBV20-1	TRBJ2-7	TGCAGTGCTCGAACTCCAGCGACCAGCTCCTACGAGCAGTACTTC	CSARTPATSSYEQYF
NA	many	TRBV5-4	TRBJ1-4	TGTGCCAGCAGCCCCTATCCGACAAATACGGAAAAACTGTTTTTT	CASSPYPTNTEKLFF
NA	NA	TRBV13	TRBJ2-3	TGTGCCAGCAGCTTTCTGTCCGGTACGCAGTATTTT	CASSFLSGTQYF
TRBD1	few	TRBV28	TRBJ1-1	TGTGCCAGCAGCCGACATCCGGGACAGGGGAGGACTGAAGCTTTCTTT	CASSRHPGQGRTEAFF
NA	NA	TRBV6-1	TRBJ2-2	TGTGCCAGCAGGAGCCCAGGGGGGGAGGACACCGGGGAGCTGTTTTTT	CASRSPGGEDTGELFF
NA	NA	TRBV5-1	TRBJ2-5	TGCGCCAGCAGCCGACGACAGAGGAGTCAAGAGACCCAGTACTTC	CASSRRQRSQETQYF
NA	many	TRBV20-1	TRBJ1-4	TGCAGTGTGGCGTATAATGAAAAACTGTTTTTT	CSVAYNEKLFF
NA	NA	TRBV20-1	TRBJ2-3	TGCAGTGCTAGAGATGGGGAGGTTACGCAGTATTTT	CSARDGEVTQYF
TRBD2	NA	TRBV6-2/TRBV6-3	TRBJ2-3	TGTGCCAGCCGGTCGGGACTAGCGGGAGGAGATACGCAGTATTTT	CASRSGLAGGDTQYF
NA	many	TRBV2	TRBJ1-1	TGTGCCAGCAGTGCAGGGATGAACACTGAAGCTTTCTTT	CASSAGMNTEAFF
TRBD2	many	TRBV7-3	TRBJ2-3	TGTGCCAGCAGCTTAATCGGGGGGGGAAATACGCAGTATTTT	CASSLIGGGNTQYF
NA	few	TRBV6-1	TRBJ2-6	TGTGCCAGCACCGAATGGGGGATTTCGGGGGCCAACGTCCTGACTTTC	CASTEWGISGANVLTF
TRBD1	NA	TRBV2	TRBJ1-2	TGTGCCAGCAGTGAGGGACAGGCGGATGGCTACACCTTC	CASSEGQADGYTF
NA	medium-sized	TRBV11-2	TRBJ2-7	TGTGCCAGCAGCCGCGGCGAGGGGTACGAGCAGTACTTC	CASSRGEGYEQYF
TRBD2	few	TRBV27	TRBJ2-2	TGTGCCAGCAGCCAGAGAGGCGGGACTAGCGAAACCGGGGAGCTGTTTTTT	CASSQRGGTSETGELFF
NA	NA	TRBV28	TRBJ2-1	TGTGCCAGCAAGTCAAGGGGAAGCTCCTACAATGAGCAGTTCTTC	CASKSRGSSYNEQFF
NA	medium-sized	TRBV7-3	TRBJ2-3	TGTGCCAGCAGCCCATCCGGGATCAACACAGATACGCAGTATTTT	CASSPSGINTDTQYF
NA	few	TRBV25-1	TRBJ2-5	TGTGCCAGCAGTGAAGGTCCCCGGGACACCCAAGAGACCCAGTACTTC	CASSEGPRDTQETQYF
NA	NA	TRBV12-5	TRBJ1-1	TGTGCTAGTGGTCCAGGAAAAAGGGACACTGAAGCTTTCTTT	CASGPGKRDTEAFF
NA	many	TRBV28	TRBJ1-6	TGTGCCAGCCATGAGGAATATAATTCACCCCTCCACTTT	CASHEEYNSPLHF
NA	NA	TRBV30	TRBJ2-7	TGTGCCTGGAGTAACAGCTACGAGCAGTACTTC	CAWSNSYEQYF
TRBD2	NA	TRBV6-1	TRBJ2-1	TGTGCCAGCAGTGAAGCATTCAGACTAGCGGAAAATGAGCAGTTCTTC	CASSEAFRLAENEQFF
TRBD1	NA	TRBV5-1	TRBJ1-1	TGCGCCAGCAGCTTGGGGACCGGGACAGGGTCCCTAGGAGCTTTCTTT	CASSLGTGTGSLGAFF
NA	few	TRBV10-1	TRBJ2-1	TGCGCCAGCAGTGAGTCGTGGGGTGAGCAGTTCTTC	CASSESWGEQFF
TRBD1	few	TRBV4-2	TRBJ2-1	TGTGCCAGCAGCCAAGGGGCCGGACAGGCCTACAATGAGCAGTTCTTC	CASSQGAGQAYNEQFF
TRBD1	few	TRBV27	TRBJ2-1	TGTGCCAGCACCCGAATCGACAGGGGTGAGCAGTTCTTC	CASTRIDRGEQFF
TRBD1	few	TRBV5-6	TRBJ1-1	TGTGCCAGCAGCTGGGGAGGGCAGGGGGCAGGGAACACTGAAGCTTTCTTT	CASSWGGQGAGNTEAFF
NA	NA	TRBV20-1	TRBJ2-1	TGCAGTGCAGAGGGGGTCTACAATGAGCAGTTCTTC	CSAEGVYNEQFF
TRBD1	medium-sized	TRBV12-3/TRBV12-4	TRBJ1-1	TGTGCCAGCAGGGGACAGTGGATGAACACTGAAGCTTTCTTT	CASRGQWMNTEAFF
TRBD1	NA	TRBV5-1	TRBJ2-3	TGCGCCAGCAACGCCGGGACAGGGGCAAGTAGATGGGGCACAGATACGCAGTATTTT	CASNAGTGASRWGTDTQYF
NA	NA	TRBV13	TRBJ2-3	TGTGCCAGCAGGGCCAACAGGGTCACAGATACGCAGTATTTT	CASRANRVTDTQYF
NA	NA	TRBV6-1	TRBJ2-7	TGTGCCAGCACTGATGGGCTAGGGAGCTACGAGCAGTACTTC	CASTDGLGSYEQYF
TRBD1	medium-sized	TRBV15	TRBJ2-2	TGTGCCACCAGCAGAGATCAGGGGGCGAACACCGGGGAGCTGTTTTTT	CATSRDQGANTGELFF
TRBD1	medium-sized	TRBV6-1	TRBJ2-7	TGTGCCAGCAGTGAAAGAGGAGGGACAGGGTACGACGAGCAGTACTTC	CASSERGGTGYDEQYF
NA	NA	TRBV5-1	TRBJ1-6	TGCGCCAGCTGTAACGGTAATTCACCCCTCCACTTT	CASCNGNSPLHF
TRBD1	medium-sized	TRBV7-7	TRBJ2-3	TGTGCCAGCAGCCGAAACAGGGGAGACACAGATACGCAGTATTTT	CASSRNRGDTDTQYF
NA	NA	TRBV5-1	TRBJ2-1	TGCGCCAGCAGCTTGAGACAGACGGGGGCCTACAATGAGCAGTTCTTC	CASSLRQTGAYNEQFF
NA	few	TRBV27	TRBJ2-7	TGTGCCAGCAGTCCTCGGGGGAACTGGGAGCAGTACTTC	CASSPRGNWEQYF
NA	NA	TRBV28	TRBJ2-7	TGTGCCAGCAGTTTAGCTACCCCGCATCAGTACTTC	CASSLATPHQYF
TRBD1	NA	TRBV4-2	TRBJ2-1	TGTGCCAGCAGCCAAGTGGACAGGGACAATGAGCAGTTCTTC	CASSQVDRDNEQFF
NA	NA	TRBV30	TRBJ2-4	TGTGCCTGGAGTGTAGGATTAGCCAAAAACATTCAGTACTTC	CAWSVGLAKNIQYF
TRBD2	medium-sized	TRBV28	TRBJ2-1	TGTGCCAGCAGTCCGGGGGGGGGCCCCTACAATGAGCAGTTCTTC	CASSPGGGPYNEQFF
NA	many	TRBV30	TRBJ1-4	TGTGCCTGGAACGGGGATGTAGGGGAAAAACTGTTTTTT	CAWNGDVGEKLFF